This TCR beta chain comes out of a study of T cells after yellow fever vaccination. Study-level findings and limits: Peaking faster, on day 5 versus 15, the secondary response was nonetheless weaker. Few clonotypes appeared in both CD4 and CD8 compartments. Post-booster repertoires again held most primary-vaccination clones (about 96% CD4, about 90% CD8).

This clonotype has at least ten counts. No antigen is known for it. TCR cDNA, made by 5'RACE template switching, carried an added universal primer site and UMIs. MiXCR, run by TCRdb on the 5' RACE reads, gives a single entry per CDR3 protein. The sample records over 300,000 distinct CDR3 sequences, around 6.8% being singletons. This specimen was PBMCs, taken 45 days after the first yellow fever vaccination. This receptor was taken from a man in his late teens or twenties who received the YFV17D yellow fever vaccine.

CDR3 residues: CASSLSVRGYTF. The CDR3 region has the DNA TGTGCCAGCAGTTTAAGTGTCAGGGGCTACACCTTC. The chain links TRBV12-3 or TRBV12-4 to TRBJ1-2; D is unresolved. The CDR3 length is 12 residues. Trimming removed 2 bases at V and 8 bases at J, with 9 bases between.